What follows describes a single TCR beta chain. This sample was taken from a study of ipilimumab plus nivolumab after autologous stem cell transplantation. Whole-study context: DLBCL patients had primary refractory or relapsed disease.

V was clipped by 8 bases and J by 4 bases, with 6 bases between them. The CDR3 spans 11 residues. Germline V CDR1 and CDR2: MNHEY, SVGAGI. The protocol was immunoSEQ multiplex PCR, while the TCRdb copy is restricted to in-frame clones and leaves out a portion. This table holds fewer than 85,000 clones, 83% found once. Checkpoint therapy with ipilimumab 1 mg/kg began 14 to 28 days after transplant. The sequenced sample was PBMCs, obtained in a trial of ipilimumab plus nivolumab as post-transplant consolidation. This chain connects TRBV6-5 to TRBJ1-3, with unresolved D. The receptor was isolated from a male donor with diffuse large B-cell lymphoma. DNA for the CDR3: TGTGCCAGCTTCGCCGGAAACACCATATATTTT. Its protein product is CASFAGNTIYF.